Shown below are 11 T cell receptor beta chains from a single sample sequenced in a study of T cells in Graves' hyperthyroidism and ophthalmopathy. RNA transcripts gave rise to amplified TCR beta CDR3 regions. First-round RT-PCR of the TCR CDR3 relied on the HTBI primer set. TCRdb independently ran MiXCR on the multiplex PCR reads; one entry per CDR3 protein. The table includes some 700,000 distinct CDR3 sequences, approximately 15% detected once. Sample: blood. The receptor source for this set is a man aged 50 to 59 with Graves' hyperthyroidism.

This clonotype was counted at least ten times. The gene calls are TRBV19 and TRBJ1-1, with TRBD1 identical over 7 bases. This CDR3 has 15 amino acids. V shed 5 bases and J 2 bases; nucleotides not matched to a gene: 8. CDR1 and CDR2 (germline): LNHDA, SQIVND (reference sequence). CDR3 DNA: TGTGCCAGTAGTCTGACAGGGTTTGGCAACACTGAAGCTTTCTTT. Translated, it gives CASSLTGFGNTEAFF. Based on the CDR3 plus reference TRBV19 and TRBJ1-1, the full variable domain is DGGITQSPKYLFRKEGQNVTLSCEQNLNHDAMYWYRQDPGQGLRLIYYSQIVNDFQKGDIAEGYSVSREKKESFPLTVTSAQKNPTAFYLCASSLTGFGNTEAFFGQGTRLTVV.

With regard to this clonotype: One junction end does not reproduce the germline sequence, and a read error may be involved. The chain uses TRBV14 and TRBJ2-1; 11 positions match TRBD1. The CDR3 contains 15 residues. The germline gives CDR1 SGHDN, CDR2 FVKESK. The CDR3 DNA reads TGTGCCAACAGCCAAGGGACAGGGGGATTCGATGAGCAGTTCTTC. This sequence encodes CANSQGTGGFDEQFF.

This clonotype was recorded many times. V gene TRBV6-1 combines with J gene TRBJ2-5, with D unclear. The CDR3 consists of 13 residues. Deletions cut 2 bases from V and 9 bases from J, with 13 bases between. CDR1 is MNHNS, CDR2 SASEGT, per germline. CDR3 nucleotides: TGTGCCAGCAGTGAAAACCGAGACGGGCCCCAGTACTTC. Encoded protein: CASSENRDGPQYF.

This clonotype appeared a few times. The V gene is TRBV9, the J gene TRBJ2-4; TRBD1 matches at 8 bases. Germline values: CDR1 SGDLS, CDR2 YYNGEE. The V and J ends lost 3 bases and 0 bases, in that order; junction bases with no gene match: 5. There are 16 residues in the CDR3. The CDR3 here is CASSETGELAKNIQYF. The CDR3 region has the DNA TGTGCCAGCAGCGAGACAGGGGAATTAGCCAAAAACATTCAGTACTTC.

This clonotype was seen ten or more times. The chain couples TRBV28 to TRBJ1-6, with TRBD1 matching over 8 bases. CDR1 and CDR2 from the germline V gene are MDHEN and SYDVKM. V lost 6 bases, J lost 4 bases, and 8 bases stayed unmatched. The CDR3 has 16 residues. The CDR3 is CASRSRTGWYNSPLHF. The CDR3 DNA reads as TGTGCCAGCAGATCCCGGACAGGGTGGTATAATTCACCCCTCCACTTT.

This chain uses TRBV12-3 or TRBV12-4 with TRBJ1-2, with TRBD1 matching 9 bases. The trim removed 2 bases at V and 7 bases at J, leaving 8 bases unmatched. This CDR3 contains 15 residues. The CDR3 DNA is TGTGCCAGCAGTTTATGGGACAGGGTTGAGACTGGCTACACCTTC. It encodes CASSLWDRVETGYTF.

This sequence joins TRBV19 and TRBJ2-1; 7 bases align to TRBD2. J lost 7 bases, V lost 3 bases, and 6 bases had no gene match. This CDR3 comprises 14 residues. The germline gives CDR1 LNHDA, CDR2 SQIVND (reference sequence). The CDR3: CASSMVGGSNEQFF. CDR3 nucleotides: TGTGCCAGTAGTATGGTGGGAGGGTCGAATGAGCAGTTCTTC. The complete variable domain, with remaining parts taken from reference TRBV19 and TRBJ2-1, reads DGGITQSPKYLFRKEGQNVTLSCEQNLNHDAMYWYRQDPGQGLRLIYYSQIVNDFQKGDIAEGYSVSREKKESFPLTVTSAQKNPTAFYLCASSMVGGSNEQFFGPGTRLTVL.

This clonotype turned up a few times. J is TRBJ2-3 and V is TRBV27; D gene unclear. V was pared by 5 bases and J by 3 bases, with 6 bases between. Germline loops: CDR1 MNHEY, CDR2 SMNVEV (reference sequence). This CDR3 has 12 amino acids. As DNA, the CDR3 is TGTGCCAGCAGTAAGGCTACAGATACGCAGTATTTT. Its protein product is CASSKATDTQYF.

This clonotype came up many times. J is TRBJ1-5 and V is TRBV2, with 8 bases fitting TRBD1. V gave up 5 bases and J gave up 7 bases; unmatched junction bases: 7. The CDR3 extends over 14 amino acids. The V gene's germline CDR1 is SNHLY and CDR2 FYNNEI. The CDR3 here is CASSLGQGEQPQHF. As DNA, the CDR3 is TGTGCCAGCAGTCTCGGACAGGGAGAACAGCCCCAGCATTTT.

This clonotype was observed many times. The chain is built from TRBV27 and TRBJ1-4; unclear D gene. The V gene lost 8 bases and the J gene lost 5 bases, with 18 bases spanning the gap. CDR3 length equals 15 residues. Germline V lookup: CDR1 MNHEY, CDR2 SMNVEV (reference sequence). The CDR3 DNA sequence: TGTGCCAGCTCCTCCGCAGAAACCTTGAATGAAAAACTGTTTTTT. This encodes CASSSAETLNEKLFF.

There are many counts of this clonotype. The chain couples TRBV28 to TRBJ2-1; 10 bases are shared with TRBD2. With V trimmed by 5 bases and J by 3 bases, 7 bases remained unmatched. The CDR3 consists of 16 residues. Germline V CDR1 and CDR2: MDHEN, SYDVKM. CDR3 DNA sequence: TGTGCCAGCAGTACTCGAGCGGGGGGGGGCTACAATGAGCAGTTCTTC. This translates into CASSTRAGGGYNEQFF.